This T cell receptor beta chain was sequenced for a study of CD8+ T cells in alopecia areata. About the research overall: Patients in the treated group were given tofacitinib by mouth, 5 to 10 mg twice a day. Study-level results: Higher clonality and more expanded CD8+ clones appeared in lesional than normal scalp. Normal skin's resident alphabeta T cells are also sequenced in scalp samples.

The investigators collected lesional scalp punch biopsies and peripheral blood from alopecia areata patients. V was cut by 4 bases and J by 1 base, with 13 bases left in between. The CDR3 totals 15 residues. Germline V CDR1 and CDR2: MGHRA, YSYEKL. cDNA prepared by RNA extraction and subsequent reverse transcription served as the template for sequencing. TCRdb keeps only in-frame clones here, not all; method: immunoSEQ multiplex PCR. The data contain 140,000 or so clones, approximately 50% of them singletons. On this clone: The antigen remains unidentified.

This sample comprised CD4+ T cells sorted from blood, obtained at week 0. The source is a human donor with alopecia areata. The chain is built from TRBV4-1 and TRBJ1-1; no definite D call. CDR3 protein: CASSPQPGGNTEAFF. For the CDR3, the DNA is TGCGCCAGCAGCCCCCAGCCGGGAGGGAACACTGAAGCTTTCTTT.